The 25 T cell receptor beta chains listed next were all sequenced from one sample in a study of T cell responses to AZD1222 COVID-19 vaccine. Method: immunoSEQ multiplex PCR; TCRdb's copy keeps in-frame clones and lacks some. This repertoire shows approximately 100,000 clones, 85% to 90% found once; its top ten account for 16%. The sequencing here drew on peripheral blood, taken on day 0 of AZD1222 vaccination. Source of these receptors: an adult in good health.

This chain links TRBV5-8 with TRBJ2-5; either TRBD1 or TRBD2 may fit D (5 bases each). Trimming removed 4 bases from V and 4 bases from J, with 17 bases in between. Looked up from germline, CDR1 is SGHTS and CDR2 is YDEGEE. CDR3 length equals 15 residues. In DNA form, the CDR3 reads TGTGCCAGCAGCCATTATGAAGTCGGGGCAGAGACCCAGTACTTC. This gives the protein CASSHYEVGAETQYF. Based on the CDR3 plus reference TRBV5-8 and TRBJ2-5, the full variable domain is EAGVTQSPTHLIKTRGQQATLRCSPISGHTSVYWYQQALGLGLQFLLWYDEGEERNRGNFPPRFSGRQFPNYSSELNVNALELEDSALYLCASSHYEVGAETQYFGPGTRLLVL.

The V call is TRBV2, the J call TRBJ1-1; 8 bases are a match to TRBD1. The CDR3 spans 14 residues. Germline trimming cut 5 bases from V and 5 bases from J; bases unmatched to any gene: 7. Germline-derived CDR1 and CDR2 are SNHLY and FYNNEI. The CDR3 loop is CASSLDRGGTEAFF. For the CDR3, the DNA is TGTGCCAGCAGTCTAGACAGGGGCGGAACTGAAGCTTTCTTT.

The chain links TRBV12-1 to TRBJ2-5; TRBD2 is the table's D call and was not checked against the DNA. TRBV12-1 is annotated as a pseudogene. The CDR3 has 16 amino acids. The CDR3 nucleotides read TGTGCCAGCAGCTCCAGACTAGCGAAGATTCAAGAGACCCAGTACTTC. This sequence encodes CASSSRLAKIQETQYF.

This CDR3 reads CASSLGQNDISSYNSPLHF. The CDR3 DNA reads TGTGCCAGCAGCTTAGGACAGAACGATATCAGCTCCTATAATTCACCCCTCCACTTT. V gene TRBV7-8 combines with J gene TRBJ1-6, with D tentatively TRBD1 (5 bases). There are 19 residues in the CDR3. V lost 1 base, J lost 0 bases, and 16 bases lay in between. Looked up from germline, CDR1 is SGHVS and CDR2 is FQNEAQ.

This clone is a singleton in its sample. The chain couples TRBV5-1 to TRBJ2-1, with D hard to call. There are 12 residues in the CDR3. Between the trimmed V and J ends, which lost 4 bases and 10 bases, there was a span of 12 bases. Germline V CDR1 and CDR2: SGHRS, YFSETQ. Written as DNA, the CDR3 is TGCGCCAGCAGCCAAGACTTGGAAGAGCAGTTCTTC. Translation: CASSQDLEEQFF.

The chain employs TRBV3-1 (or the pseudogene TRBV3-2) and TRBJ2-3, with 11 bases that match TRBD2. Germline values: CDR1 LGHDT, CDR2 YNNKEL (reference sequence). V was pared by 1 base and J by 4 bases, with 1 base of the junction left unmatched. CDR3 length equals 15 residues. The CDR3 here is CASSQVSGGADTQYF. The CDR3 DNA is TGTGCCAGCAGCCAAGTTAGCGGGGGGGCAGATACGCAGTATTTT.

The chain links TRBV5-1 to TRBJ2-2, with 9 bases that match TRBD1. V dropped 0 bases and J dropped 5; count of bases not matched to a gene: 8. The V gene's germline CDR1 is SGHRS and CDR2 YFSETQ. The CDR3 contains 17 residues. The CDR3 loop reads CASSLAGTGFGTGELFF. CDR3 DNA: TGCGCCAGCAGCTTGGCCGGGACAGGGTTTGGGACCGGGGAGCTGTTTTTT. The whole variable domain, remainder taken from reference TRBV5-1 and TRBJ2-2, is KAGVTQTPRYLIKTRGQQVTLSCSPISGHRSVSWYQQTPGQGLQFLFEYFSETQRNKGNFPGRFSGRQFSNSRSEMNVSTLELGDSALYLCASSLAGTGFGTGELFFGEGSRLTVL.

The J gene is TRBJ1-2, the V gene TRBV29-1, with TRBD1 matching over 7 bases. The CDR3 sequence is 16 residues long. Unmatched junction bases numbered 14, after V lost 4 bases and J lost 3 bases. Germline V gives CDR1 SQVTM, CDR2 ANQGSEA. The CDR3 DNA reads TGCAGCGTTGCCGGGGACAGTCTTTCTAGGGACTATGGCTACACCTTC. It specifies CSVAGDSLSRDYGYTF.

V is TRBV12-3 or TRBV12-4 and J is TRBJ1-1, with D unresolved. V dropped 7 bases and J dropped 7 bases, with 13 bases sitting between them. The length of the CDR3 is 12 residues. The CDR3 protein is CASTTLGIEAFF. The CDR3 coding sequence is TGTGCCAGCACCACCCTGGGGATTGAAGCTTTCTTT.

CDR3 protein: CASSEPGTLGNTIYF. CDR3 DNA sequence: TGTGCCAGCAGTGAACCAGGGACACTTGGAAACACCATATATTTT. This chain connects TRBV25-1 to TRBJ1-3; D possibly corresponds to TRBD1 (6 bases). From germline, CDR1 is MGHDK and CDR2 SYGVNS. V lost 2 bases and J lost 3, with 11 bases in between. The CDR3 length is 15 residues.

This clone is a singleton in its sample. This sequence joins TRBV6-5 and TRBJ1-2; 11 bases are shared with TRBD1. This CDR3 region has 14 residues. The germline gives CDR1 MNHEY, CDR2 SVGAGI. The ends lost 7 bases at V and 8 bases at J; junction bases unmatched: 9. The CDR3 DNA follows: TGTGCCAGCACCCCAGGACAGGGGGCCGGAGGCTACACCTTC. The encoded protein is CASTPGQGAGGYTF.

The genes are TRBV6-5 and TRBJ1-2; TRBD1 is a possible D gene (5 bases). Trimming took off 5 bases at V and 3 bases at J, with 10 bases between the two ends. This CDR3 is built from 13 residues. CDR1 and CDR2 from the germline V gene are MNHEY and SVGAGI. The CDR3 bases are TGTGCCAGCAGTCCGACAGACTACTATGGCTACACCTTC. Translating gives CASSPTDYYGYTF.

The chain combines TRBV10-3 with TRBJ1-5; no reliable D call. This CDR3 has 13 amino acids. Germline V CDR1 and CDR2: ENHRY, SYGVKD. V was trimmed by 0 bases and J by 7 bases, leaving 7 bases between them. The CDR3, as DNA: TGTGCCATCAGTGAGTCGCAGCTACAGCCCCAGCATTTT. It yields the protein CAISESQLQPQHF.

The rearrangement joins TRBV5-1 to TRBJ1-2; D perhaps matches TRBD1 (5 bases). The CDR3 has 14 residues. V was trimmed by 0 bases and J by 7 bases, leaving 13 bases between them. Germline CDR1 reads SGHRS; CDR2 reads YFSETQ. The CDR3 DNA follows: TGCGCCAGCAGCTTGGCCGTGGCAGGGTCTGGCTACACCTTC. This translates into CASSLAVAGSGYTF.

V and J are TRBV5-1 and TRBJ2-1; D not certain. The CDR3 is 12 amino acids. Per the germline V gene, CDR1 is SGHRS and CDR2 is YFSETQ. V gave up 5 bases and J gave up 4 bases, with 7 bases separating them. The CDR3 spells CASRLEYNEQFF. The CDR3 DNA sequence: TGCGCCAGCAGGTTAGAGTACAATGAGCAGTTCTTC.

The chain combines TRBV12-3 or TRBV12-4 with TRBJ1-6, with D unclear. The CDR3 runs to 13 residues. Between the trimmed V and J ends, which lost 5 bases and 10 bases, there was a span of 12 bases. The CDR3 DNA reads as TGTGCCAGCAGTCTGGACCCGAAGTCACCCCTCCACTTT. Its protein is CASSLDPKSPLHF.

The J gene is TRBJ2-7, the V gene TRBV6-1, with unresolved D. The CDR3 consists of 14 residues. Germline V lookup: CDR1 MNHNS, CDR2 SASEGT. Trimming took 2 bases from V and 4 from J, leaving 12 bases between them. In DNA, the CDR3 is TGTGCCAGCAGTGAAATGCGCGGACCTTACGAGCAGTACTTC. This codes for CASSEMRGPYEQYF.

The CDR3 DNA sequence: TGCGCCAGCAGCCCCGGGACTAGCGGGAGCTATGAGCAGTTCTTC. Its protein is CASSPGTSGSYEQFF. The V gene is TRBV5-1, the J gene TRBJ2-1; 14 bases map to TRBD2. CDR3 length: 15 amino acids. Trimming removed 4 bases from V and 8 bases from J; junction bases left unmatched: 5. The germline CDR1 and CDR2 sequences are SGHRS and YFSETQ.

The rearrangement uses TRBV7-9 and TRBJ2-7; D remains unclear. The CDR3 length is 11 residues. V was trimmed by 5 bases and J by 0 bases, leaving 2 bases between them. In germline, CDR1 is SEHNR, CDR2 FQNEAQ (reference sequence). For the CDR3, the DNA is TGTGCCAGCAGCCTCTCCTACGAGCAGTACTTC. Its protein is CASSLSYEQYF.

The chain uses TRBV7-2 and TRBJ2-7, with 9 bases identical to TRBD1. CDR1 SGHTA and CDR2 FQGNSA come from the germline V gene. The V gene end was trimmed by 4 bases and the J gene end by 5 bases; junction bases not matched to a gene: 12. The CDR3 extends over 16 amino acids. The CDR3 reads CASSSPPGTGYHEQYF. CDR3 DNA: TGTGCCAGCAGCTCCCCTCCCGGGACAGGGTACCACGAGCAGTACTTC.

The CDR3 sequence: CASSRDRANYGYTF. CDR3 nucleotides: TGCGCCAGCAGCCGAGACCGAGCTAACTATGGCTACACCTTC. The V gene is TRBV4-1, the J gene TRBJ1-2; no firm D call. The CDR3 extends over 14 amino acids. V lost 4 bases to trimming and J lost 0 bases, with 9 bases between them. The germline V gene encodes CDR1 MGHRA and CDR2 YSYEKL.

V is TRBV3-1 (or the pseudogene TRBV3-2) and J is TRBJ1-2; 8 nucleotides match TRBD1. Germline V CDR1 and CDR2: LGHDT, YNNKEL (reference sequence). J was trimmed by 8 bases and V by 2 bases; bases with no gene match: 7. There are 14 residues in the CDR3. The CDR3 DNA is TGTGCCAGCAGCCAAATCAGGGGGCGCGAAGGCTACACCTTC. Protein sequence: CASSQIRGREGYTF.

A note on this clone: The limits of the CDR3 on the DNA are not certain, so only TCRdb's listed CDR3 is given. V and J are TRBV28 and TRBJ2-7; whether TRBD2, the table's D call, matches the DNA was not checked. Inclusive of both ends, the CDR3 amounts to 13 amino acids. Germline lookup yields CDR1 MDHEN and CDR2 SYDVKM. The CDR3 sequence is CASSWGRGSGSSF.

The J gene is TRBJ1-4, the V gene TRBV28; 8 bases fit TRBD1. The CDR3 length is 12 residues. V was clipped by 6 bases and J by 10 bases; unmatched bases: 4. Germline lookup yields CDR1 MDHEN and CDR2 SYDVKM. In DNA form, the CDR3 reads TGTGCCAGCAGACCTACAGGGGGAAAACTGTTTTTT. Translated, it gives CASRPTGGKLFF.

The chain links TRBV28 to TRBJ1-4; perhaps TRBD1 as D (5 bases). CDR1 and CDR2 from the germline V gene are MDHEN and SYDVKM. CDR3 length equals 13 residues. The ends were cut back, 5 bases at V and 8 bases at J, with 12 bases in the middle. The chain's CDR3 is CASSPRRGEKLFF. The CDR3 DNA sequence: TGTGCCAGCAGTCCGAGAAGGGGCGAAAAACTGTTTTTT.